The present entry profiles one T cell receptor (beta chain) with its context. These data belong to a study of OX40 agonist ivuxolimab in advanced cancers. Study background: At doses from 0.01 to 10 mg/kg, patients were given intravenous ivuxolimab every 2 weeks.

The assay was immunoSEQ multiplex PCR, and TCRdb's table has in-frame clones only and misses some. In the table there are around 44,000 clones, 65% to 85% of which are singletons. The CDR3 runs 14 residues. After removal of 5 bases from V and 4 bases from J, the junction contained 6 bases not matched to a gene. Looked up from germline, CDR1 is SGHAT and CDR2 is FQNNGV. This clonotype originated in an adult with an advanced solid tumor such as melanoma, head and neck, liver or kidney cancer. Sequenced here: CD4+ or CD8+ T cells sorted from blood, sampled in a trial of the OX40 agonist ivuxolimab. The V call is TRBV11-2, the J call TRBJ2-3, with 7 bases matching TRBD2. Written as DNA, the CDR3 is TGTGCCAGCAGCCGAGCGGGAAGGGCAGATACGCAGTATTTT. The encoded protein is CASSRAGRADTQYF.